This passage covers 19 T cell receptor beta chains from one sample sequenced in a study of a mutant IDH1 vaccine in newly diagnosed glioma. The protocol was immunoSEQ multiplex PCR, while the TCRdb copy is restricted to in-frame clones and leaves out a portion. The table lists around 36,000 clones, just over 90% of them singletons. No antigen is known for these receptors. Described time point: week 5, during vaccination. With topical imiquimod, each dose of the vaccine consisted of 300 ug of mutant IDH1 20-mer peptide. This specimen was PBMCs, taken from a glioma patient whose treatment included an IDH1 peptide vaccine. The receptors were gathered from a man in his fifties or sixties with glioma.

The rearrangement joins TRBV28 to TRBJ2-7; D gene ambiguous. The germline gives CDR1 MDHEN, CDR2 SYDVKM. Trimming stripped 5 bases from V and 3 bases from J, with 8 bases between. CDR3 length: 12 residues. Here the CDR3 reads CASSLTYYEQYF. The CDR3 bases are TGTGCCAGCAGTCTCACGTACTACGAGCAGTACTTC.

The chain carries TRBV7-8 and TRBJ1-1; 9 nucleotides align to TRBD1. The CDR3 is 14 residues long. V lost 2 bases, J lost 5 bases, and 3 bases stayed unmatched. Germline V gives CDR1 SGHVS, CDR2 FQNEAQ. CDR3 region: CASSLRDRATEAFF. CDR3 bases: TGTGCCAGCAGCTTACGGGACAGGGCTACTGAAGCTTTCTTT.

The V gene is TRBV11-2, the J gene TRBJ2-3; TRBD1 matches at 9 bases. This CDR3 is 15 amino acids long. The V gene end was trimmed by 6 bases and the J gene end by 2 bases; junction bases not matched to a gene: 6. Germline loops: CDR1 SGHAT, CDR2 FQNNGV. CDR3: CASRTGTGPTDTQYF. The CDR3 nucleotides are TGTGCCAGCAGAACCGGGACAGGGCCCACAGATACGCAGTATTTT.

The chain links TRBV15 to TRBJ1-4; D gene uncertain. The germline V and J ends were trimmed by 3 bases and 8 bases, with 22 bases remaining between them. Germline V gene lookup returns CDR1 LNHNV and CDR2 YYDKDF (reference sequence). The CDR3 sequence is 17 residues long. CDR3 amino acids: CATSSRARGSLNEKLFF. CDR3 DNA sequence: TGTGCCACCAGCAGTCGGGCCAGAGGGAGTTTAAACGAAAAACTGTTTTTT. Drawing the rest from reference TRBV15 and TRBJ1-4, the complete variable domain is DAMVIQNPRYQVTQFGKPVTLSCSQTLNHNVMYWYQQKSSQAPKLLFHYYDKDFNNEADTPDNFQSRRPNTSFCFLDIRSPGLGDTAMYLCATSSRARGSLNEKLFFGSGTQLSVL.

V usage is TRBV27 and J usage is TRBJ1-1; TRBD1 agrees at 7 bases. CDR1 and CDR2 (germline): MNHEY, SMNVEV (reference sequence). The trim removed 5 bases at V and 1 base at J, leaving 4 bases unmatched. CDR3 length: 14 residues. The CDR3 nucleotides are TGTGCCAGCAGTCCTCACAGGGGGAACACTGAAGCTTTCTTT. The encoded protein is CASSPHRGNTEAFF.

V gene TRBV4-1 combines with J gene TRBJ2-7; no definite D call. CDR3 size: 14 residues. V was clipped by 1 base and J by 2 bases, with 9 bases between them. Germline CDR1 MGHRA, CDR2 YSYEKL. CDR3 DNA: TGCGCCAGCAGCCAAGTAAAACAGACCTACGAGCAGTACTTC. Translating it yields CASSQVKQTYEQYF.

The chain joins TRBV25-1 to TRBJ2-7; 7 nucleotides line up with TRBD1. The CDR3 totals 12 residues. Germline loops: CDR1 MGHDK, CDR2 SYGVNS. Trimming cost V 8 bases and J 5 bases; bases outside gene matches: 6. CDR3 residues: CASERGRDEQYF. CDR3 sequence (DNA): TGTGCCAGCGAAAGGGGGCGCGACGAGCAGTACTTC.

V usage is TRBV2 and J usage is TRBJ1-5, with a tentative D call TRBD1 (6 bases). The CDR3 loop spans 14 amino acids. The V and J ends lost 6 bases and 6 bases respectively, with 15 bases between them. Germline CDR1 is SNHLY and CDR2 is FYNNEI. The CDR3 bases are TGTGCCAGCAGACTACAGGGAGTTGGTCAGCCCCAGCATTTT. Its protein product is CASRLQGVGQPQHF.

The CDR3 DNA reads as TGTGCCAGCAGCGCAGGGACAGACTACGAGCAGTACTTC. This encodes CASSAGTDYEQYF. The chain combines TRBV9 with TRBJ2-7; 7 positions agree with TRBD1. Trimming took 3 bases from V and 3 from J; bases not matched to a gene: 3. The germline CDR1 and CDR2 sequences are SGDLS and YYNGEE. This CDR3 has 13 amino acids.

This chain links TRBV4-3 with TRBJ2-3; D might be TRBD1 (6 bases). Germline V CDR1 and CDR2: LGHNA, YSLEER. Trimming stripped 1 base from V and 6 bases from J, with 14 bases between. This CDR3 comprises 15 residues. The DNA of the CDR3 is TGCGCCAGCAGCCAAGCAGGGGTGGTCACTGATACGCAGTATTTT. This sequence encodes CASSQAGVVTDTQYF.

This chain joins TRBV28 and TRBJ2-7; 9 bases are shared with TRBD1. Germline CDR1 and CDR2: MDHEN and SYDVKM. V lost 7 bases to trimming and J lost 0 bases; unmatched junction nucleotides: 7. This CDR3 contains 15 residues. The CDR3 DNA reads as TGTGCCAGCAACCCGGGACAGGGATCCTCCTACGAGCAGTACTTC. This gives the protein CASNPGQGSSYEQYF.

The chain couples TRBV4-1 to TRBJ2-1; 8 nucleotides match TRBD2. J lost 3 bases, V lost 4 bases, and 8 bases had no gene match. The germline gives CDR1 MGHRA, CDR2 YSYEKL. There are 16 residues in the CDR3. The CDR3 region is CASSRSAGDVYNEQFF. Written as DNA, the CDR3 is TGCGCCAGCAGCCGATCAGCGGGGGACGTCTACAATGAGCAGTTCTTC.

This rearrangement joins TRBV18 to TRBJ1-1, with 9 bases fitting TRBD1. With 3 bases clipped from V and 4 bases from J, the junction kept 6 bases outside the gene matches. In germline, CDR1 is KGHSH, CDR2 LQKENI. CDR3 length equals 15 residues. Here the CDR3 DNA reads TGTGCCAGCTCACCTAGACAACAGGGGGCCACTGAAGCTTTCTTT. As protein: CASSPRQQGATEAFF. The full variable domain, with the rest looked up from reference TRBV18 and TRBJ1-1, is NAGVMQNPRHLVRRRGQEARLRCSPMKGHSHVYWYRQLPEEGLKFMVYLQKENIIDESGMPKERFSAEFPKEGPSILRIQQVVRGDSAAYFCASSPRQQGATEAFFGQGTRLTVV.

The rearrangement joins TRBV18 to TRBJ1-1; D may be TRBD1 (6 bases). The V and J ends lost 6 bases and 5 bases respectively, with 25 bases between them. Germline CDR1 KGHSH, CDR2 LQKENI. This CDR3 has 17 amino acids. CDR3 nucleotides: TGTGCCAGCTCCGAATTTCTGGGGGCAAAGGAGGGAACTGAAGCTTTCTTT. This sequence encodes CASSEFLGAKEGTEAFF. The variable domain in full, with the rest retrieved from reference TRBV18 and TRBJ1-1, is NAGVMQNPRHLVRRRGQEARLRCSPMKGHSHVYWYRQLPEEGLKFMVYLQKENIIDESGMPKERFSAEFPKEGPSILRIQQVVRGDSAAYFCASSEFLGAKEGTEAFFGQGTRLTVV.

This clone was recorded a few times. The chain links TRBV9 to TRBJ2-5; tentatively, D is TRBD1 or TRBD2 (5 bases each). The CDR3 covers 15 residues. The V gene's germline CDR1 is SGDLS and CDR2 YYNGEE. V shed 2 bases and J shed 4 bases, with 15 bases lying between them. For the CDR3, the DNA is TGTGCCAGCAGCGTCGAAGGTGGGGCGGGAGAGACCCAGTACTTC. Protein: CASSVEGGAGETQYF.

The CDR3 region is CASSYSIADYNYGYTF. In DNA form, the CDR3 reads TGTGCCAGCAGTTACTCGATAGCAGATTATAACTATGGCTACACCTTC. V is TRBV6-5 and J is TRBJ1-2; D gene unclear. The germline V and J ends were trimmed by 0 bases and 1 base, with 12 bases remaining between them. The CDR3 extends over 16 amino acids. CDR1 and CDR2 from the germline V gene are MNHEY and SVGAGI.

This clone came up once. The gene calls are TRBV19 and TRBJ1-1; D uncertain. Between the trimmed V and J ends, which lost 4 bases and 14 bases, there was a span of 17 bases. The CDR3 has 12 residues. From germline, CDR1 is LNHDA and CDR2 SQIVND (reference sequence). CDR3 nucleotides: TGTGCCAGTAGTACCCCGACCAGGAGGATATTCTTT. This sequence encodes CASSTPTRRIFF.

This clone was recorded once. The gene calls are TRBV19 and TRBJ2-2; D not certain. Trimming stripped 7 bases from V and 8 bases from J, with 11 bases between. CDR1 is LNHDA and CDR2 is SQIVND in the germline V gene (reference sequence). CDR3 length equals 12 residues. CDR3 sequence (DNA): TGTGCCAGTAACCCTCTGATGGGGGAGCTGTTTTTT. It yields the protein CASNPLMGELFF. Based on the CDR3 plus reference TRBV19 and TRBJ2-2, the full variable domain is DGGITQSPKYLFRKEGQNVTLSCEQNLNHDAMYWYRQDPGQGLRLIYYSQIVNDFQKGDIAEGYSVSREKKESFPLTVTSAQKNPTAFYLCASNPLMGELFFGEGSRLTVL.

The chain has TRBV19 and TRBJ2-3; no definite D call. V was cut by 3 bases and J by 0 bases, with 10 bases left in between. CDR3 length: 15 residues. Per germline, CDR1 LNHDA and CDR2 SQIVND (reference sequence). The CDR3 DNA reads as TGTGCCAGTAGTATTAACGGCTTTAGCACAGATACGCAGTATTTT. Its protein is CASSINGFSTDTQYF. Using reference TRBV19 and TRBJ2-3 for the parts outside the CDR3, the full variable domain is DGGITQSPKYLFRKEGQNVTLSCEQNLNHDAMYWYRQDPGQGLRLIYYSQIVNDFQKGDIAEGYSVSREKKESFPLTVTSAQKNPTAFYLCASSINGFSTDTQYFGPGTRLTVL.